These T cell receptor beta chains were read from a single sample in a study of blood T cell repertoires in COVID-19. Clones were sequenced by immunoSEQ multiplex PCR, and TCRdb holds only the in-frame ones, with some missing. The sample lists 130,000 to 150,000 clones; almost 80% were seen once. Input material: peripheral blood. The receptor source for this set is a man aged 45-65 years with active or convalescent COVID-19. Each CDR3 is given with its conserved first and last residue. Fields, in order: clone size, V gene, D gene, J gene, CDR3 protein, CDR3 DNA. D genes are given only for firm matches. For some rows the clone size is stated as once, few or many, or as a class when expanded; others skip it.

>once|TRBV6-4|TRBD2|TRBJ2-1
CANSQAGVYNEQFF
TGTGCCAACAGTCAAGCGGGAGTCTACAATGAGCAGTTCTTC
>NA|TRBV13|TRBD2|TRBJ2-2
CASSVRLAGVTGELFF
TGTGCCAGCAGCGTTAGACTAGCGGGAGTCACCGGGGAGCTGTTTTTT
>NA|TRBV29-1|TRBD1|TRBJ2-5
CSDPTGGGYQETQYF
TGCAGCGACCCGACAGGGGGCGGGTACCAAGAGACCCAGTACTTC
>once|TRBV2|NA|TRBJ2-5
CASGRGRGETQYF
TGTGCCAGCGGCCGGGGCAGGGGAGAGACCCAGTACTTC
>once|TRBV28|TRBD1|TRBJ2-7
CASRVRDRMYEQYF
TGTGCCAGCAGGGTCCGGGACAGGATGTACGAGCAGTACTTC
>NA|TRBV7-2|NA|TRBJ1-1
CASSLNRNTEAFF
TGTGCCAGCAGCTTAAACAGGAACACTGAAGCTTTCTTT
>NA|TRBV9|TRBD2|TRBJ2-1
CASSDPGLAGAHSYNEQFF
TGTGCCAGCAGCGATCCGGGACTAGCGGGAGCGCACTCCTACAATGAGCAGTTCTTC
>NA|TRBV9|TRBD1|TRBJ2-3
CASSVAPGQGVPDTQYF
TGTGCCAGCAGCGTAGCTCCCGGACAGGGAGTTCCAGATACGCAGTATTTT
>NA|TRBV29-1|TRBD2|TRBJ2-3
CSVDRTSGGVADTQYF
TGCAGCGTTGATCGGACTAGCGGGGGAGTCGCAGATACGCAGTATTTT
>NA|TRBV28|TRBD1|TRBJ2-7
CASDAGTEMVEQYF
TGTGCCAGCGATGCCGGGACAGAAATGGTCGAGCAGTACTTC
>NA|TRBV5-1|NA|TRBJ2-1
CASSLNFYASSYNEQFF
TGCGCCAGCAGCTTGAACTTTTATGCTTCCTCCTACAATGAGCAGTTCTTC
>NA|TRBV24-1|NA|TRBJ1-6
CATSDLPHNKTYNSPLHF
TGTGCCACCAGTGATTTGCCCCACAATAAAACCTATAATTCACCCCTCCACTTT
>NA|TRBV7-2|NA|TRBJ2-1
CASSPTGGDEQFF
TGTGCCAGCAGCCCAACAGGGGGGGATGAGCAGTTCTTC
>NA|TRBV10-3|NA|TRBJ2-7
CAIAGLVRTSVYEQYF
TGTGCCATCGCGGGCCTAGTCAGGACGAGCGTCTACGAGCAGTACTTC
>NA|TRBV7-9|NA|TRBJ2-1
CASSSAGPQSAYNEQFF
TGTGCCAGCAGCTCGGCCGGTCCCCAAAGCGCATACAATGAGCAGTTCTTC
>NA|TRBV5-1|TRBD1|TRBJ1-1
CASSLAGAGGNTEAFF
TGCGCCAGCAGCTTGGCCGGGGCAGGGGGGAACACTGAAGCTTTCTTT